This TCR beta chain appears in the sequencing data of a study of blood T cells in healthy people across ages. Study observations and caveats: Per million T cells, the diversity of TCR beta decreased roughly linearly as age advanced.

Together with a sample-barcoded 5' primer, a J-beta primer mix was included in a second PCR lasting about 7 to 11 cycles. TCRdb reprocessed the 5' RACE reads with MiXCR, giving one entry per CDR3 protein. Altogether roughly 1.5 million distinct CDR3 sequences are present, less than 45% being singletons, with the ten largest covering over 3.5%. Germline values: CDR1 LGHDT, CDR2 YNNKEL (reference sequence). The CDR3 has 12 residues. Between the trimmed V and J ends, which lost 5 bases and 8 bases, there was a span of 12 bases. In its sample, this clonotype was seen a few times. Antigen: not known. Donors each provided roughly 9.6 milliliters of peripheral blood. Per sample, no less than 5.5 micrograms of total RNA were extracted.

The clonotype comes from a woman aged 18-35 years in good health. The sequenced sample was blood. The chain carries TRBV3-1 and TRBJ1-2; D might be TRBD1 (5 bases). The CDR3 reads CASSNQGRGYTF. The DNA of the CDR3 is TGTGCCAGCAGCAATCAGGGTCGCGGCTACACCTTC.